Listed here is a single T cell receptor (beta chain). This sample was included in a study of cytomegalovirus exposure and HLA in healthy donors. The V end lost 6 bases, the J end lost 3 bases, and 11 bases lay between the germline ends. Per the germline V gene, CDR1 is MDHEN and CDR2 is SYDVKM. CDR3 size: 13 residues. Vbeta (60) and Jbeta (13) primers were used in the PCR. Measured with immunoSEQ multiplex PCR; TCRdb has only the in-frame clones, and not every one. The sample has around 86,000 clones, around four fifths seen once. The sample taken for sequencing was PBMCs. The clonotype comes from a man aged 45-60 years in good health and CMV-seropositive. The chain joins TRBV28 to TRBJ1-2, with no clear D. CDR3 in amino acids: CASSSPGDYGYTF. Written as DNA, the CDR3 is TGTGCCAGCAGCTCGCCGGGAGACTATGGCTACACCTTC.